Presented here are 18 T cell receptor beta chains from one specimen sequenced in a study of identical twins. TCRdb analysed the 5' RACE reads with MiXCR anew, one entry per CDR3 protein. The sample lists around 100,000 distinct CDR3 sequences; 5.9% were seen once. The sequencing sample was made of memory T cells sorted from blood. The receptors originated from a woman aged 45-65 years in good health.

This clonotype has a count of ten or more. The CDR3 region is CASSPSRGVWETQYF. The DNA of the CDR3 is TGTGCCAGCAGTCCAAGCAGGGGTGTTTGGGAGACCCAGTACTTC. The chain is built from TRBV2 and TRBJ2-5, with D possibly TRBD1 on 6 matching bases. The germline gives CDR1 SNHLY, CDR2 FYNNEI. V lost 5 bases and J 5 bases, leaving 18 bases between the germline ends. The CDR3 is 15 residues long.

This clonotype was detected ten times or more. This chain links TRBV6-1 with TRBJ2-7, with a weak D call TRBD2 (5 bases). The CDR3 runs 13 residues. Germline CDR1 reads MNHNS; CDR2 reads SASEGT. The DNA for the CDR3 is TGTGCCAGCAGTGAAACCTCATTGGGGAGCACCCACGTC. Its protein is CASSETSLGSTHV.

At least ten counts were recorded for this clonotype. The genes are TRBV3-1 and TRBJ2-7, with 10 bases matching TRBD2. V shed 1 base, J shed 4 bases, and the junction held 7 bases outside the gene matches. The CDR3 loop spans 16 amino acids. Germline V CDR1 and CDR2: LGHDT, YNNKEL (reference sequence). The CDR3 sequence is CASSQGSGLAVYEQYF. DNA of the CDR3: TGTGCCAGCAGCCAAGGATCAGGACTAGCGGTGTACGAGCAGTACTTC.

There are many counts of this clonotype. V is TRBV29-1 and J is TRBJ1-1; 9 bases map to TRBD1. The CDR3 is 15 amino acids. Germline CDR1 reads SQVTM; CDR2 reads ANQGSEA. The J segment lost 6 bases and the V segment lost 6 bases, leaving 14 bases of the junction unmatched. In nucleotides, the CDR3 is TGCAGCGTCCGCTCTTCACAGGGGGCAACAGCTGAAGCTTTCTTT. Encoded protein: CSVRSSQGATAEAFF.

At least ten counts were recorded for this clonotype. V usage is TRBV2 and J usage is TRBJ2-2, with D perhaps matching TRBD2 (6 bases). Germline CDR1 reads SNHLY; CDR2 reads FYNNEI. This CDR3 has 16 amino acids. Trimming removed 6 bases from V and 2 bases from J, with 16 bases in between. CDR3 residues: CASRAVSGTNTGELFF. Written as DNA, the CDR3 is TGTGCCAGCAGGGCAGTTAGCGGAACTAACACCGGGGAGCTGTTTTTT.

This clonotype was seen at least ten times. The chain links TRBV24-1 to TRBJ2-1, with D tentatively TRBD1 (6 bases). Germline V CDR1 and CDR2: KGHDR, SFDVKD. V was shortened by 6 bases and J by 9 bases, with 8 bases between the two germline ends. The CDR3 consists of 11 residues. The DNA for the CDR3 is TGTGCCACCAGTTTACAGGGTGAGCAGTTCTTC. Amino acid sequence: CATSLQGEQFF.

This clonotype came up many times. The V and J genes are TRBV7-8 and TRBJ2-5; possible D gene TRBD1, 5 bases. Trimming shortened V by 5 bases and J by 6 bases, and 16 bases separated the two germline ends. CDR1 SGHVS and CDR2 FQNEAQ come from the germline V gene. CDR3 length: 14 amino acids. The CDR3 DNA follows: TGTGCCAGCAGCGGGGCGAAGGTTATGAAGACCCAGTACTTC. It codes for CASSGAKVMKTQYF.

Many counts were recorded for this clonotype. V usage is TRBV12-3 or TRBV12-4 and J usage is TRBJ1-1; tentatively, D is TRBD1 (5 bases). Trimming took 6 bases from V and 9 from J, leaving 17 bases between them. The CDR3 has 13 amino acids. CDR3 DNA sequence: TGTGCCAGCAGACCCGGACATAAAGGGAAAGCTTTCTTT. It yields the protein CASRPGHKGKAFF.

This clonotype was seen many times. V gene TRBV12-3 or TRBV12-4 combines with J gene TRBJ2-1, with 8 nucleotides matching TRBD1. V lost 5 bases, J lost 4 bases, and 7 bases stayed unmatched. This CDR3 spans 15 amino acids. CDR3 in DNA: TGTGCCAGCAGTCAGGGGGCGACTTTTTACAATGAGCAGTTCTTC. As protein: CASSQGATFYNEQFF.

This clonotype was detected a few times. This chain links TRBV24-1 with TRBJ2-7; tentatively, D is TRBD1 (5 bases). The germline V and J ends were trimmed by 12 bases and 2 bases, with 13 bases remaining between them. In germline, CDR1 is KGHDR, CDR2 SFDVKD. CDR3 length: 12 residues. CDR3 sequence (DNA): TGTGCCCACATGACAGACCCCTACGAGCAGTACGTC. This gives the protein CAHMTDPYEQYV.

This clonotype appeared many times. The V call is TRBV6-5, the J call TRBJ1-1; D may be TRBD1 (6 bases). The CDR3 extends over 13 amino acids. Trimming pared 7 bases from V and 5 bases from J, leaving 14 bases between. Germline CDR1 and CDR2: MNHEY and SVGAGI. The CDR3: CASTGGAGTEAFF. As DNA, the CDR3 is TGTGCCAGCACCGGGGGCGCGGGGACTGAAGCTTTCTTT.

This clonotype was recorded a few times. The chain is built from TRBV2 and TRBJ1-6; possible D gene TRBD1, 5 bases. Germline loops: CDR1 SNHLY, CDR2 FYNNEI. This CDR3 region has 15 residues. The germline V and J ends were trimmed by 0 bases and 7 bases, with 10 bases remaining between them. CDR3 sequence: CASSEAPGRNSPLHF. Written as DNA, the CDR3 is TGTGCCAGCAGTGAAGCGCCGGGACGGAATTCACCCCTCCACTTT.

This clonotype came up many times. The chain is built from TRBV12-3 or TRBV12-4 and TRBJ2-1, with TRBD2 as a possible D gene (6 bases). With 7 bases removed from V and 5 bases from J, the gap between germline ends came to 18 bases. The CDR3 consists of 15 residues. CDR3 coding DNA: TGTGCCAGCACCTTGTCCGGGACTCACCACAATGAGCAGTTCTTC. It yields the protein CASTLSGTHHNEQFF.

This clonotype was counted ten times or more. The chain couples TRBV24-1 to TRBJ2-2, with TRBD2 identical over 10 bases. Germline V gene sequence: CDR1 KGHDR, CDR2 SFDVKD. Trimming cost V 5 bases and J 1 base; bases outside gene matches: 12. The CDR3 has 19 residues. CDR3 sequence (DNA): TGTGCCACCAGTGCCCCTAAGACTAGCGGGTTGAGGAACACCGGGGAGCTGTTTTTT. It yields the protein CATSAPKTSGLRNTGELFF.

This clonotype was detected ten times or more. The CDR3 sequence is CASNGIRDRGSNQPQHF. In DNA form, the CDR3 reads TGTGCCAGCAATGGAATCCGGGACAGGGGTAGCAATCAGCCCCAGCATTTT. V and J are TRBV2 and TRBJ1-5; 10 nucleotides agree with TRBD1. This CDR3 is 17 amino acids long. Per germline, CDR1 SNHLY and CDR2 FYNNEI. J lost 0 bases, V lost 7 bases, and 9 bases had no gene match.

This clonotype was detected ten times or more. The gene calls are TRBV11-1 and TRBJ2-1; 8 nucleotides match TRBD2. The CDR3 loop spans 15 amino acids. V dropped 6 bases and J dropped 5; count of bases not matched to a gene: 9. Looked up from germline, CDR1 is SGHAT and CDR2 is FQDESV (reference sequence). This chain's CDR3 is CASRFALAADNEQFF. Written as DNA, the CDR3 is TGTGCCAGCAGGTTCGCACTAGCGGCAGACAATGAGCAGTTCTTC.

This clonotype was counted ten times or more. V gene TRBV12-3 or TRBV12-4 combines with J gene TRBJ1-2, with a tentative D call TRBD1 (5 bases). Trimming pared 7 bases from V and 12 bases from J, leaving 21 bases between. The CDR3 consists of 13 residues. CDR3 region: CASMGPTDRDHTF. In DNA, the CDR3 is TGTGCCAGCATGGGACCTACCGACAGAGACCACACCTTC.

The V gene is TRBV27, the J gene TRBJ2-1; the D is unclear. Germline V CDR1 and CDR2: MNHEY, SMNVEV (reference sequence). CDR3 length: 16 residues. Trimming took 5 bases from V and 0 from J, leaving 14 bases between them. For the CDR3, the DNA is TGTGCCAGCAGTCTACCTCCGGCGAACTCCTACAATGAGCAGTTCTTC. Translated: CASSLPPANSYNEQFF.